A selection of T cell receptor beta chains follows, all from one sample in a study of blood T cells in healthy people across ages. TCRdb reprocessed the 5' RACE reads via MiXCR and lists one record per CDR3 protein. Seen here are 800,000 or so distinct CDR3 sequences, around 68% observed once, and the top ten hold about a quarter. Sequenced input: blood. These receptors all stem from a man aged 30-40 years in good health. Each CDR3 is given with its conserved first and last residue.

V	CDR3
TRBV4-1	CASSQDNFPETQYF
TRBV2	CATLAGTGPYTEAFF
TRBV4-1	CASSQPPGTTNTGELFF
TRBV7-2	CASSPKTGVIIQYF
TRBV29-1	CSAQGGNEQYF
TRBV10-3	CAISELTGHQETQYF
TRBV5-5	CASSLWAGWDNEQFF
TRBV13	CASSLRGQGGHYEQYF
TRBV7-9	CASSLSGVNTEAFF
TRBV5-1	CASQDRDSRTDTQYF
TRBV27	CASSLSLPDTQYF
TRBV28	CASSFYSSWGRDRSYEQYF
TRBV10-3	CAISESIFDSESSYEQYF
TRBV4-3	CASSQVGNYGYTF
TRBV7-2	CASSPVAGAADTQYF
TRBV29-1	CSVEGTYNYGYTF
TRBV6-2/TRBV6-3	CASSYFRDRGYRDQPQHF
TRBV5-3	CARSFGHLNYGYTF
TRBV7-8	CASSPLVAASTDTQYF
TRBV9	CASSDGDTGSCEQYF
TRBV5-1	CASSSRQETNYGYTF
TRBV6-2/TRBV6-3	CASSDRTGGSYEQYF